These T cell receptor beta chains were read from a single sample in a study of Ad26.COV2.S vaccination and SARS-CoV-2 variants. Repertoires were generated with immunoSEQ multiplex PCR, while TCRdb's copy carries only in-frame clones and drops some. The sample yields about 350,000 clones, approximately 90% seen once. Sequenced material: peripheral blood, taken in a trial of Ad26.COV2.S vaccine versus placebo. The receptors derive from a person between 18 and 59 years old who received the Ad26.COV2.S COVID-19 vaccine or a placebo. CDR3s include the opening cysteine and the closing phenylalanine or tryptophan. The D gene is left open where the match is weak. Clone size, where shown, is once, few, many, or a class for clones that have expanded.

D gene	V gene	clone size	J gene	CDR3 protein	CDR3 DNA
-	TRBV14	-	TRBJ2-5	CASSQLGLETQYF	TGTGCCAGCAGCCAACTGGGGTTGGAGACCCAGTACTTC
-	TRBV6-5	-	TRBJ1-1	CASSYSGSNTEAFF	TGTGCCAGCAGTTACTCAGGGTCGAACACTGAAGCTTTCTTT
-	TRBV2	-	TRBJ2-5	CASSELPGSYETQYF	TGTGCCAGCAGTGAACTACCAGGGAGCTACGAGACCCAGTACTTC
-	TRBV5-8	few	TRBJ1-2	CASSLSLVGYTF	TGTGCCAGCAGCTTAAGCCTAGTGGGCTACACCTTC
-	TRBV6-5	once	TRBJ2-7	CASGRQASYEQYF	TGTGCCAGCGGTCGGCAGGCCTCCTACGAGCAGTACTTC
-	TRBV7-9	-	TRBJ2-7	CASSPTRQVLGRVPYEQYF	TGTGCCAGCAGCCCCACCCGACAGGTACTAGGTCGCGTCCCCTACGAGCAGTACTTC
TRBD1	TRBV6-2/TRBV6-3	-	TRBJ2-5	CASSYQGAQYF	TGTGCCAGCAGTTACCAGGGGGCCCAGTACTTC
-	TRBV4-3	-	TRBJ1-3	CASSQVMSSGNTIYF	TGCGCCAGCAGCCAAGTCATGAGCTCTGGAAACACCATATATTTT
TRBD2	TRBV10-3	-	TRBJ2-3	CAISAASGGDTDTQYF	TGTGCCATCAGTGCGGCTAGCGGGGGGGACACAGATACGCAGTATTTT
-	TRBV2	once	TRBJ1-4	CASKQHQREKLFF	TGTGCCAGCAAGCAGCACCAGAGGGAAAAACTGTTTTTT
-	TRBV21-1	-	TRBJ1-2	CASSSRSGTADGYTF	TGTGCCAGCAGCTCCAGATCCGGGACAGCCGACGGCTACACCTTC
TRBD2	TRBV13	-	TRBJ2-3	CASSLVFEWASGRAPDTQYF	TGTGCCAGCAGCTTAGTCTTCGAGTGGGCTAGCGGGAGGGCCCCAGATACGCAGTATTTT
-	TRBV7-9	-	TRBJ2-7	CASSLVVGEQYF	TGTGCCAGCAGCTTAGTTGTCGGCGAGCAGTACTTC
-	TRBV27	-	TRBJ1-5	CASSLSGQLQPQHF	TGTGCCAGCAGTTTATCGGGGCAACTACAGCCCCAGCATTTT
-	TRBV2	few	TRBJ2-7	CASRGPSYEQYF	TGTGCCAGCAGGGGTCCATCCTACGAGCAGTACTTC
TRBD1	TRBV18	-	TRBJ2-7	CASSTDRGHNEQYF	TGTGCCAGCTCAACGGACAGGGGGCATAACGAGCAGTACTTC
TRBD1	TRBV18	-	TRBJ1-5	CASSPPGTGGGGNQPQHF	TGTGCCAGCTCACCACCCGGGACAGGGGGCGGGGGCAATCAGCCCCAGCATTTT
-	TRBV11-2	-	TRBJ2-4	CASSSDTGWGKNIQYF	TGTGCCAGCAGCTCGGACACAGGGTGGGGCAAAAACATTCAGTACTTC
TRBD2	TRBV7-8	-	TRBJ2-7	CASSVSGNPSYEQYF	TGTGCCAGCAGCGTTAGCGGGAATCCCTCCTACGAGCAGTACTTC
-	TRBV28	once	TRBJ1-2	CASSLIGYGYTF	TGTGCCAGCAGTTTAATAGGGTACGGCTACACCTTC
-	TRBV10-2	once	TRBJ1-2	CASSGLSITYGYTF	TGCGCCAGCAGCGGACTGAGCATTACCTATGGCTACACCTTC
-	TRBV14	-	TRBJ2-5	CASSHEQGLLETQYF	TGTGCCAGCAGCCATGAACAGGGACTGCTCGAGACCCAGTACTTC
TRBD1	TRBV28	-	TRBJ2-1	CASRKQGAYNEQFF	TGTGCCAGCAGGAAACAGGGGGCCTACAATGAGCAGTTCTTC
TRBD1	TRBV5-5	-	TRBJ2-5	CASSRPQGTSETQYF	TGTGCCAGCAGCCGACCACAGGGGACGAGCGAGACCCAGTACTTC
TRBD2	TRBV2	-	TRBJ2-1	CASNFQREGQDEQFF	TGTGCCAGCAACTTCCAGCGGGAGGGCCAGGATGAGCAGTTCTTC
TRBD2	TRBV30	-	TRBJ2-1	CAWVTGTSVYNEQFF	TGTGCCTGGGTCACCGGGACTAGCGTGTACAATGAGCAGTTCTTC
-	TRBV12-3/TRBV12-4	-	TRBJ1-5	CASSQGWQPQHF	TGTGCCAGCAGCCAGGGATGGCAGCCCCAGCATTTT
-	TRBV6-1	-	TRBJ2-7	CASSEASAYEQYF	TGTGCCAGCAGTGAAGCTAGCGCCTACGAGCAGTACTTC
-	TRBV5-1	many	TRBJ1-1	CASSLGVAGTTEAFF	TGCGCCAGCAGCTTGGGGGTCGCAGGGACGACTGAAGCTTTCTTT
-	TRBV5-6	-	TRBJ1-5	CASSFGGGQPQHF	TGTGCCAGCAGCTTTGGGGGAGGTCAGCCCCAGCATTTT
-	TRBV21-1	-	TRBJ1-6	CASSKVSRGPGGRQGNVGSPLHF	TGTGCCAGCAGCAAAGTCTCACGGGGACCCGGTGGGCGTCAGGGGAACGTTGGTTCACCCCTCCACTTT
-	TRBV9	-	TRBJ2-7	CASSATGYEQYF	TGTGCCAGCAGCGCGACAGGTTACGAGCAGTACTTC
TRBD1	TRBV18	-	TRBJ2-7	CASSPSPGQGFEQYF	TGTGCCAGCTCACCATCTCCGGGACAGGGGTTCGAGCAGTACTTC
-	TRBV24-1	-	TRBJ1-2	CATSDSDRNYGYTF	TGTGCCACCAGTGACTCCGACAGAAACTATGGCTACACCTTC
-	TRBV4-1	-	TRBJ2-6	CASSPMGSGSVGANVLTF	TGCGCCAGCAGCCCTATGGGATCAGGGTCGGTCGGGGCCAACGTCCTGACTTTC
TRBD1	TRBV6-5	-	TRBJ1-1	CASRLLQGASEAFF	TGTGCCAGCAGACTCCTACAGGGGGCCTCTGAAGCTTTCTTT
TRBD1	TRBV28	-	TRBJ1-2	CASSQTGQAIYGYTF	TGTGCCAGCAGCCAGACGGGACAGGCGATCTATGGCTACACCTTC
-	TRBV10-3	-	TRBJ1-2	CAISETGNYGYTF	TGTGCCATCAGTGAGACAGGCAACTATGGCTACACCTTC
-	TRBV5-4	-	TRBJ1-1	CASSLSPGWSTEAFF	TGTGCCAGCAGCTTGTCGCCGGGATGGAGCACTGAAGCTTTCTTT
-	TRBV6-2/TRBV6-3	-	TRBJ2-5	CASSYSRTQYF	TGTGCCAGCAGTTACTCAAGGACCCAGTACTTC
-	TRBV9	once	TRBJ1-4	CASSVGLIDEKLFF	TGTGCCAGCAGCGTTGGACTAATAGATGAAAAACTGTTTTTT
TRBD2	TRBV28	few	TRBJ2-2	CASSPPTSGRARTGELFF	TGTGCCAGCAGTCCACCGACTAGCGGGAGGGCAAGAACCGGGGAGCTGTTTTTT
TRBD1	TRBV10-3	-	TRBJ2-7	CAIRGDREDYEQYF	TGTGCCATCAGGGGGGACAGGGAAGACTACGAGCAGTACTTC
TRBD1	TRBV18	once	TRBJ2-7	CASSRGQGGVYEQYF	TGTGCCAGCTCACGGGGACAGGGAGGGGTCTACGAGCAGTACTTC
-	TRBV7-3	few	TRBJ2-1	CASSGRGSYNEQFF	TGTGCCAGCAGTGGTAGGGGTTCCTACAATGAGCAGTTCTTC
-	TRBV2	-	TRBJ1-6	CASRAGAPYNSPLHF	TGTGCCAGCAGAGCCGGGGCCCCTTATAATTCACCCCTCCACTTT
-	TRBV29-1	-	TRBJ1-1	CSVELMNTEAFF	TGCAGCGTTGAACTCATGAACACTGAAGCTTTCTTT
TRBD1	TRBV4-1	-	TRBJ2-2	CASSQDRDRVAGELFF	TGCGCCAGCAGCCAAGACCGGGACAGGGTTGCCGGGGAGCTGTTTTTT
-	TRBV4-1	-	TRBJ1-5	CASSQDPTGHNQPQHF	TGCGCCAGCAGCCAAGATCCAACAGGACACAATCAGCCCCAGCATTTT
TRBD1	TRBV15	-	TRBJ1-2	CATSSLVTGANNGYTF	TGTGCCACCAGCAGTCTCGTGACAGGGGCTAACAATGGCTACACCTTC
TRBD1	TRBV6-5	-	TRBJ1-1	CASRTTGGNTEAFF	TGTGCCAGCAGGACGACAGGGGGGAACACTGAAGCTTTCTTT
TRBD2	TRBV7-9	-	TRBJ2-3	CASSLVEASGRAYTDTQYF	TGTGCCAGCAGCTTAGTTGAGGCTAGCGGGAGGGCCTACACAGATACGCAGTATTTT
TRBD1	TRBV7-6	-	TRBJ2-3	CASSFSGTVTDTQYF	TGTGCCAGCAGCTTTTCCGGGACAGTCACAGATACGCAGTATTTT
TRBD1	TRBV11-3	-	TRBJ2-5	CASSQGDRETQYF	TGTGCCAGCAGCCAAGGGGACAGGGAGACCCAGTACTTC
-	TRBV20-1	once	TRBJ1-1	CSVQNTEAFF	TGCAGTGTACAGAACACTGAAGCTTTCTTT